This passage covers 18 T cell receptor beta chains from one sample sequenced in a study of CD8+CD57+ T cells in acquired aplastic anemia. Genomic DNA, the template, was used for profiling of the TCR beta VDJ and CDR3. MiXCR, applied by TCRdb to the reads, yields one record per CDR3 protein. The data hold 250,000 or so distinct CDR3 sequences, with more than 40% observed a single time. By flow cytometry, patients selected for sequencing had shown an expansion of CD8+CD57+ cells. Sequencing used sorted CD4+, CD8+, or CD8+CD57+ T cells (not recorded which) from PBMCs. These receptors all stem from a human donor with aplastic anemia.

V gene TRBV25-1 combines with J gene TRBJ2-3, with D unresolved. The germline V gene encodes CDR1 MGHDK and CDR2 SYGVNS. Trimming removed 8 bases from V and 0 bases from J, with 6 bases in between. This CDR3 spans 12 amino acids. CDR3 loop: CASHSSTDTQYF. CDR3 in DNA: TGTGCCAGCCATTCTAGCACAGATACGCAGTATTTT.

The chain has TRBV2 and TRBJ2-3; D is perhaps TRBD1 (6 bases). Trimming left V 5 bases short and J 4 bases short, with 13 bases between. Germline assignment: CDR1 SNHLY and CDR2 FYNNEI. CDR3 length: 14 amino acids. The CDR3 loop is CASSRDIVADTQYF. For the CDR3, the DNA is TGTGCCAGCAGTCGGGACATAGTCGCAGATACGCAGTATTTT.

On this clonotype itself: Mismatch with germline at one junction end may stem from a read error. This chain's CDR3 is CASSYKGWYEQYF. The DNA of the CDR3 is TGTGCCAGCAGTTACAAGGGGTGGTACGAGCAGTACTTC. V usage is TRBV10-3 and J usage is TRBJ2-7; a possible D gene is TRBD1 (5 bases). The CDR3 is 13 amino acids. The V gene's germline CDR1 is ENHRY and CDR2 SYGVKD.

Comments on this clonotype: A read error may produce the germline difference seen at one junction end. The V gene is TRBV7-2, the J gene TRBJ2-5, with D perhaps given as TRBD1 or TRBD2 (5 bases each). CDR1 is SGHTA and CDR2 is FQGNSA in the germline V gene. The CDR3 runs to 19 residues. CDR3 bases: TGTGCCAGCAGCTTAAGGGCACCCGGAGGACATTCTCGTCAAGGGACCCAGTACTTC. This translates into CASSLRAPGGHSRQGTQYF. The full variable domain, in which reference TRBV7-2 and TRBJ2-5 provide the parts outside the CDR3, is GAGVSQSPSNKVTEKGKDVELRCDPISGHTALYWYRQSLGQGLEFLIYFQGNSAPDKSGLPSDRFSAERTGGSVSTLTIQRTQQEDSAVYLCASSLRAPGGHSRQGTQYFGPGTRLLVL.

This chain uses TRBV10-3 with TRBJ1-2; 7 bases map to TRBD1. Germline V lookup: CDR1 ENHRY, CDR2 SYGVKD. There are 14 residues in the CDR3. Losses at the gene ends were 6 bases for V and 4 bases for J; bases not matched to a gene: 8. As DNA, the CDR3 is TGTGCCATCAGCGGGACAGTAACCTTCTATGGCTACACCTTC. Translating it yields CAISGTVTFYGYTF.

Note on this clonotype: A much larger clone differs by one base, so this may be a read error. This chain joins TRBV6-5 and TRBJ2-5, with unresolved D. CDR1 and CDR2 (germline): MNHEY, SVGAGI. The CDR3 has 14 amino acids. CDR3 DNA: TGTGCCAGCATTTACTCTCCTAGTTCGGAGACCCAGTACTTC. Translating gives CASIYSPSSETQYF.

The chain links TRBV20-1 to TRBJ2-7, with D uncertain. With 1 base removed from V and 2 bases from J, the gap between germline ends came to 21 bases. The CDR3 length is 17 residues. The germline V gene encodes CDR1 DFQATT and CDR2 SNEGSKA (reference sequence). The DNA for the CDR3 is TGCAGTGCTAGAGTTCATAACGTTCTGGCAGCAACCTACGAGCAGTACTTC. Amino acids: CSARVHNVLAATYEQYF.

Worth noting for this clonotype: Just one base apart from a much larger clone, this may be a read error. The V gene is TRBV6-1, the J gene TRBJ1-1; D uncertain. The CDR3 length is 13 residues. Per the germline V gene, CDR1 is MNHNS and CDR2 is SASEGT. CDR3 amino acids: CASSPTSHTEDFF. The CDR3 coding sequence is TGTGCCAGCAGTCCAACCAGCCACACTGAAGATTTCTTT.

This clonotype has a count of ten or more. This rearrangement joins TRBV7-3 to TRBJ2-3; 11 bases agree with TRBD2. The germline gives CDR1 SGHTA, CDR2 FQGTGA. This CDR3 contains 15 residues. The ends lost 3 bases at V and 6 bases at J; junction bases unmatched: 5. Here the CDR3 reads CASSFSGGASDTQYF. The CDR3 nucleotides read TGTGCCAGCAGCTTTAGCGGGGGGGCCTCCGATACGCAGTATTTT.

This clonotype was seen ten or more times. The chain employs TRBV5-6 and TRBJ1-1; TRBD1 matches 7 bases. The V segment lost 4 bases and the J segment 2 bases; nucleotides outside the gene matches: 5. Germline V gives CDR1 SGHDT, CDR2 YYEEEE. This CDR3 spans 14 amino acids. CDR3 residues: CASSRRDSNTEAFF. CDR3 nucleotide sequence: TGTGCCAGCAGCCGACGGGACAGCAACACTGAAGCTTTCTTT.

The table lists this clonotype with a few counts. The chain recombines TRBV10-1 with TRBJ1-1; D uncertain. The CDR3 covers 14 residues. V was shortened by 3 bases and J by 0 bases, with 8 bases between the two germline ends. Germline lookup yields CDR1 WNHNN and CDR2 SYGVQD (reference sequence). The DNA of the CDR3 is TGCGCCAGCAGTGAAGGCAGGATGAACACTGAAGCTTTCTTT. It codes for CASSEGRMNTEAFF.

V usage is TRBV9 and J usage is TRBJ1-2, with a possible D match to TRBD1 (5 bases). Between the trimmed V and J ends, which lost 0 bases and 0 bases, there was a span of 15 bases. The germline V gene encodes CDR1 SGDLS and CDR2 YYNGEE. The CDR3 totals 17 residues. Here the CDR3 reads CASSVGQNFEANYGYTF. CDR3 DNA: TGTGCCAGCAGCGTAGGACAGAACTTTGAAGCTAACTATGGCTACACCTTC. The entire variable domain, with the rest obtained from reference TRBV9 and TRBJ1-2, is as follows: DSGVTQTPKHLITATGQRVTLRCSPRSGDLSVYWYQQSLDQGLQFLIQYYNGEERAKGNILERFSAQQFPDLHSELNLSSLELGDSALYFCASSVGQNFEANYGYTFGSGTRLTVV.

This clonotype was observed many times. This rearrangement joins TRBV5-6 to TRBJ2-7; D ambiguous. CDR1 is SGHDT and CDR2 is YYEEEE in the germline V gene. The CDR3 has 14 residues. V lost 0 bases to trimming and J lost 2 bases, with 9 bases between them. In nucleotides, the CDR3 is TGTGCCAGCAGCTTGGGTCAGACAACCTACGAGCAGTACTTC. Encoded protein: CASSLGQTTYEQYF.

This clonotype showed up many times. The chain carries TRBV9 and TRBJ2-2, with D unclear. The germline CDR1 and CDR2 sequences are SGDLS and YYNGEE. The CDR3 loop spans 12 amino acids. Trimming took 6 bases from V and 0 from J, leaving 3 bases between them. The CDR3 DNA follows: TGTGCCAGCAACCCGAACACCGGGGAGCTGTTTTTT. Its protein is CASNPNTGELFF.

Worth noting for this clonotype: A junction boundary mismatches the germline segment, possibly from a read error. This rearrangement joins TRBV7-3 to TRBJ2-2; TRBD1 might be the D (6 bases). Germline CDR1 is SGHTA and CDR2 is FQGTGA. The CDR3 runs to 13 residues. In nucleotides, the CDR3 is TGTGCCAGCAGTCCACAGGGTGCCGGGGAGCTGTCTTTT. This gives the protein CASSPQGAGELSF.

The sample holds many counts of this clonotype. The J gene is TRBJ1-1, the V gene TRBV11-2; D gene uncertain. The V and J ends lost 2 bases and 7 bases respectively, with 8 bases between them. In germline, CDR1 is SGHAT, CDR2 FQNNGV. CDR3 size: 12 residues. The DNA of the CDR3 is TGTGCCAGCAGCTTATCTTACATTGAAGCTTTCTTT. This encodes CASSLSYIEAFF.

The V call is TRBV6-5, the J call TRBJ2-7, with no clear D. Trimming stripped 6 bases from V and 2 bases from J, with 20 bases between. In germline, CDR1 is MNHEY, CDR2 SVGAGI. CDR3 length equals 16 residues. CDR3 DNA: TGTGCCAGCAGGTTTACCCCCCACGATGGTACCTACGAGCAGTACTTC. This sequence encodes CASRFTPHDGTYEQYF.

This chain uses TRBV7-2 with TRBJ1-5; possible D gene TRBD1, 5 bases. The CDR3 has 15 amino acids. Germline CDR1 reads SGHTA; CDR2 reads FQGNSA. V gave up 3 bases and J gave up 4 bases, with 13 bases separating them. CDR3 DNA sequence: TGTGCCAGCAGCTTGGGGGTCAGAGGTAATCAGCCCCAGCATTTT. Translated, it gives CASSLGVRGNQPQHF.